The text below deals with one TCR beta chain. Its antigen is unidentified. The data are from a study of blood T cells in healthy people across ages. Study results and limitations: A strong correlation between TCR beta diversity and naive T cell percentage was seen. Older individuals had lower TCR beta diversity per million T cells (the decline was roughly linear).

Primed by a sample-barcoded 5' primer and a J-beta primer mix, a second PCR proceeded for 7 to 11 cycles. TCRdb passed the 5' RACE reads through MiXCR, listing each CDR3 protein once. This sample has approximately 780,000 distinct CDR3 sequences, with approximately 24% found just once. V gave up 6 bases and J gave up 12 bases, with 17 bases separating them. The CDR3 has 13 residues. Germline-derived CDR1 and CDR2 are MNHNS and SASEGT. The same sample was also used in a study of T cells of mothers and their children. That paper states: Overlap in related mother-child pairs always slightly exceeded unrelated pairs, never significantly.

The gene calls are TRBV6-1 and TRBJ1-4; D is unresolved. The TCR sequence derives from a boy aged 5-17 years in good health. Sequencing was done on a sample of blood. As DNA, the CDR3 is TGTGCCAGCAGGGCGGCACCAGGTGGGGAACTGTTTTTT. Residues: CASRAAPGGELFF.